This TCR beta chain was captured by sequencing in a study of T cell repertoires in cytomegalovirus infection. Study details: Researchers turned to recently identified HLA-C-restricted CMV epitopes as well as well-studied HLA-B-restricted ones. Indications came from public TCR beta signatures; they pointed to CMV infection and to a matching HLA type. Findings and caveats of the study: The ex vivo response showed dominance by HLA-C-restricted CMV-specific TCR beta clonotypes.

TCRdb independently ran MiXCR on the reads; one entry per CDR3 protein. The sample includes about 500,000 distinct CDR3 sequences, roughly a third of them seen just once. As regards this clonotype: Its target is unknown.

The CDR3 sequence is 16 residues long. Germline trimming cut 4 bases from V and 4 bases from J; bases unmatched to any gene: 7. CDR1 is MNHEY, CDR2 SVGEGT, per germline. The TCR was taken from a human donor in good health (CMV status not recorded). Some clones in this sample may be carry-over from other donors' samples. The sample in question was cultured PBMCs, obtained from culture after CMV antigen stimulation. The chain joins TRBV6-2 or TRBV6-3 to TRBJ2-1; 10 bases map to TRBD2. CDR3 protein: CASSSPGTSVYNEQFF. The CDR3 coding sequence is TGTGCCAGCAGTTCACCCGGGACTAGCGTATACAATGAGCAGTTCTTC.